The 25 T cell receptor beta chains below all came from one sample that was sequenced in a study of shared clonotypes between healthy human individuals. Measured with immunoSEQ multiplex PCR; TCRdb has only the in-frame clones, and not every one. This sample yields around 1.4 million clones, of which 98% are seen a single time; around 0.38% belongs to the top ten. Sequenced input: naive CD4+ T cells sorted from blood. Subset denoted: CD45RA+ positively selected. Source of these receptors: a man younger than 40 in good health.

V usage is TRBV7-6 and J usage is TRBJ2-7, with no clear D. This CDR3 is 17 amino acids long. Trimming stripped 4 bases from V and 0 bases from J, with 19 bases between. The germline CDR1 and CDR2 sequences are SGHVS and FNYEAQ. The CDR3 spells CASSCPSSPPNSYEQYF. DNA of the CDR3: TGTGCCAGCAGCTGCCCCTCCTCTCCCCCCAACTCCTACGAGCAGTACTTC.

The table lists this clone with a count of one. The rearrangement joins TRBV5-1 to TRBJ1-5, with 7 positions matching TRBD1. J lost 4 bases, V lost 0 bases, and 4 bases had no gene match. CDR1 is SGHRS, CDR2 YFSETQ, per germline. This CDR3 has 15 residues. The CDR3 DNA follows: TGCGCCAGCAGCTTGGGGGACAGTTTAAATCAGCCCCAGCATTTT. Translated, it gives CASSLGDSLNQPQHF.

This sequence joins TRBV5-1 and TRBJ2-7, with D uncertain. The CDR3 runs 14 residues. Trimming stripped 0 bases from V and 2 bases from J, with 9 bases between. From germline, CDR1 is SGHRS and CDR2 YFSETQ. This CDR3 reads CASSLEAAAYEQYF. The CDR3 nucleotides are TGCGCCAGCAGCTTGGAGGCGGCCGCCTACGAGCAGTACTTC.

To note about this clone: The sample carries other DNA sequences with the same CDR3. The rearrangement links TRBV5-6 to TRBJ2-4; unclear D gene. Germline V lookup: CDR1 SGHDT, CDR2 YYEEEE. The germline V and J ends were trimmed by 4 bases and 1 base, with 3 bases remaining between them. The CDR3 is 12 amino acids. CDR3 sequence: CASSLAKNIQYF. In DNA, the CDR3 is TGTGCCAGCAGCCTGGCCAAAAACATTCAGTACTTC.

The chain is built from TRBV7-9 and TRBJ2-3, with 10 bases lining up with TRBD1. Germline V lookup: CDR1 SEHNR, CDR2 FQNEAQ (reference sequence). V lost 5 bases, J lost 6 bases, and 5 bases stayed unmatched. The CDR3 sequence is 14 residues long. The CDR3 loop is CASSLRQGADTQYF. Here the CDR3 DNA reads TGTGCCAGCAGCCTACGACAGGGGGCCGATACGCAGTATTTT.

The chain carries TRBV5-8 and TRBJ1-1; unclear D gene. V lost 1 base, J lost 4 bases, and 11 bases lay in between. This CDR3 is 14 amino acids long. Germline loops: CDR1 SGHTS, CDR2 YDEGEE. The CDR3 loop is CASSLLGESTEAFF. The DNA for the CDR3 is TGTGCCAGCAGCTTGCTGGGTGAGAGCACTGAAGCTTTCTTT.

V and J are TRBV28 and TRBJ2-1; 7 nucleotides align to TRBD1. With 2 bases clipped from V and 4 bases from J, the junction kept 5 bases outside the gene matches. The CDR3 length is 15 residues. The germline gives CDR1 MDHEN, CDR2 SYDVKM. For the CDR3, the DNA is TGTGCCAGCAGTTTAGTTGGGACAGAGTACAATGAGCAGTTCTTC. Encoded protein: CASSLVGTEYNEQFF.

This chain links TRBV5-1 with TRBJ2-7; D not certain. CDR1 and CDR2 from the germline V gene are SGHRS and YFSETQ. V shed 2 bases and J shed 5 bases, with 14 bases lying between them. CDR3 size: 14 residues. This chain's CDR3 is CASSLGTRSHEQYF. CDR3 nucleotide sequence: TGCGCCAGCAGCTTAGGTACCCGTTCCCACGAGCAGTACTTC.

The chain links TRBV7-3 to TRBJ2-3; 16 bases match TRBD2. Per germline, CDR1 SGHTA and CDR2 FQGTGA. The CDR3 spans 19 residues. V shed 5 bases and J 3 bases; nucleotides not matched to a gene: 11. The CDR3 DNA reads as TGTGCCAGCAGCCTTTATGGGGGACTAGCGGGAGGGATTACAGATACGCAGTATTTT. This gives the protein CASSLYGGLAGGITDTQYF.

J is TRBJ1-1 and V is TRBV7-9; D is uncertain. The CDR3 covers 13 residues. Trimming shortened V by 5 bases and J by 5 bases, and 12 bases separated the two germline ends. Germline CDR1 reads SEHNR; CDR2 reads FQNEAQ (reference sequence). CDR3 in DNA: TGTGCCAGCAGCGTCCGCGAAGGAACTGAAGCTTTCTTT. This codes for CASSVREGTEAFF.

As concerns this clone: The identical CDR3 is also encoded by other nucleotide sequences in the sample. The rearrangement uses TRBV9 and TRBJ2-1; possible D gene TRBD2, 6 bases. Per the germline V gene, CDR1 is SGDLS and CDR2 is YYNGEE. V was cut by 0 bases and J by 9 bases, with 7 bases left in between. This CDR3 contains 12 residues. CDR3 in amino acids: CASSVAEGEQFF. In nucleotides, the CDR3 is TGTGCCAGCAGCGTAGCGGAGGGTGAGCAGTTCTTC.

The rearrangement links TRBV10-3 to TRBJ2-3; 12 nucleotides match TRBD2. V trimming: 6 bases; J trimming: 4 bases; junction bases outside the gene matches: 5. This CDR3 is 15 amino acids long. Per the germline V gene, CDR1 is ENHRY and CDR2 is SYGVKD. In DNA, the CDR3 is TGTGCCATCAGGGAAACTAGCGGGAGGCCAGATACGCAGTATTTT. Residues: CAIRETSGRPDTQYF.

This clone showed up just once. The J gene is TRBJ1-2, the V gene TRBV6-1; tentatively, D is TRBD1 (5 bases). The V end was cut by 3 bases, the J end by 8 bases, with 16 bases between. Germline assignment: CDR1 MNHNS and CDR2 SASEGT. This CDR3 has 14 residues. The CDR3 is CASSEARGRAGYTF. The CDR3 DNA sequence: TGTGCCAGCAGTGAGGCAAGGGGTAGGGCCGGCTACACCTTC.

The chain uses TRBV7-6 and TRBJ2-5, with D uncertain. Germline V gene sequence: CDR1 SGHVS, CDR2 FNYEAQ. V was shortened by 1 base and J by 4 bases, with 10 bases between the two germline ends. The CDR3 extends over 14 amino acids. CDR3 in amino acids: CASSLVGLGETQYF. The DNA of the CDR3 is TGTGCCAGCAGCTTAGTAGGCCTGGGAGAGACCCAGTACTTC.

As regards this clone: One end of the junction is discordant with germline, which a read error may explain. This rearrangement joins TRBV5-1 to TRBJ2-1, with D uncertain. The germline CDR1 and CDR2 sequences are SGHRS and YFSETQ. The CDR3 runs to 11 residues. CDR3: CASSLDKEQFF. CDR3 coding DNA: TGCGCCAGCAGCTTGGACAAAGAGCAGTTCTTC.

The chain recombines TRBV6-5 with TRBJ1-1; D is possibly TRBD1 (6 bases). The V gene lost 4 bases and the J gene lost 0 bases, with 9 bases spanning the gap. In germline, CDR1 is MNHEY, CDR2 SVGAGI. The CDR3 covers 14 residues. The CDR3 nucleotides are TGTGCCAGCAGTTCCACAGGGATGAACACTGAAGCTTTCTTT. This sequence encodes CASSSTGMNTEAFF.

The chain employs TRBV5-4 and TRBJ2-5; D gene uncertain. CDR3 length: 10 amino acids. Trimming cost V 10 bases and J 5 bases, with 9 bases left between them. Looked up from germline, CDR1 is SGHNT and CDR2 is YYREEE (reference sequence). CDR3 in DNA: TGTGCCTACGGTCGGGAGACCCAGTACTTC. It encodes CAYGRETQYF.

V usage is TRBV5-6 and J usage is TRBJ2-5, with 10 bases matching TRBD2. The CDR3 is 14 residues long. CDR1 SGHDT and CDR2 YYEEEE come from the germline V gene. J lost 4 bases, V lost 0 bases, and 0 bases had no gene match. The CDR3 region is CASSLGLAGETQYF. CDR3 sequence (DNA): TGTGCCAGCAGCTTGGGACTAGCGGGAGAGACCCAGTACTTC.

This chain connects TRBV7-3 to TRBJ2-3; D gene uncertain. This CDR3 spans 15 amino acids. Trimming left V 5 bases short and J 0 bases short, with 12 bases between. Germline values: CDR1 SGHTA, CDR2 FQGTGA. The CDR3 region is CASSPKRASTDTQYF. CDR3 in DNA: TGTGCCAGCAGCCCAAAGCGTGCTAGCACAGATACGCAGTATTTT.

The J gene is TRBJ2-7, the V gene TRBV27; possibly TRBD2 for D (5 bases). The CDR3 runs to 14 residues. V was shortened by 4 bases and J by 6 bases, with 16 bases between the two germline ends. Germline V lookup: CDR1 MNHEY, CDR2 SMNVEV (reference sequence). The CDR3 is CASSYRSRRGEQYF. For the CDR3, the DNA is TGTGCCAGCAGTTACAGATCACGTCGGGGCGAGCAGTACTTC.

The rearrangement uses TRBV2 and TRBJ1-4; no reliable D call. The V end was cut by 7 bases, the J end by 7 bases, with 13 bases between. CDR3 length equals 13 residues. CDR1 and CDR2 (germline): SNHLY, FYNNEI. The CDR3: CASKILPGEKLFF. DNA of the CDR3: TGTGCCAGCAAGATCCTGCCCGGTGAAAAACTGTTTTTT.

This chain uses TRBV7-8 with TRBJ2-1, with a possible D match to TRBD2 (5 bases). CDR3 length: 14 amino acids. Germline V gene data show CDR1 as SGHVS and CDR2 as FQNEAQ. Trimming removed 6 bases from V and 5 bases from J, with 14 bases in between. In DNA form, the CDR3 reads TGTGCCAGCAGGTTGAGGGATACGAACAATGAGCAGTTCTTC. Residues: CASRLRDTNNEQFF.

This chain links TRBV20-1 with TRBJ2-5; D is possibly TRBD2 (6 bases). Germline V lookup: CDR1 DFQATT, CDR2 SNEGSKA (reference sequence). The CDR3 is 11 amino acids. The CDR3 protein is CSPTGGETQYF. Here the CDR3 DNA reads TGCAGCCCCACCGGGGGAGAGACCCAGTACTTC.

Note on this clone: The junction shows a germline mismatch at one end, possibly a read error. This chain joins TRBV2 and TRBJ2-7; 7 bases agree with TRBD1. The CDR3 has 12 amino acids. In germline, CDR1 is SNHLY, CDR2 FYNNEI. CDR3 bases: TGTGCCAGCAGTGTAGAGGGGGCGGACATAAACTTC. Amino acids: CASSVEGADINF.

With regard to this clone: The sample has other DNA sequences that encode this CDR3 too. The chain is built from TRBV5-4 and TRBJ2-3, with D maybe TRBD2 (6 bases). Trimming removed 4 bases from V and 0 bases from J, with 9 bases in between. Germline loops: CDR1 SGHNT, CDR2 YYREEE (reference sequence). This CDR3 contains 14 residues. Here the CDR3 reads CASSGRLSTDTQYF. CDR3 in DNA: TGTGCCAGCAGCGGGAGGCTAAGCACAGATACGCAGTATTTT.